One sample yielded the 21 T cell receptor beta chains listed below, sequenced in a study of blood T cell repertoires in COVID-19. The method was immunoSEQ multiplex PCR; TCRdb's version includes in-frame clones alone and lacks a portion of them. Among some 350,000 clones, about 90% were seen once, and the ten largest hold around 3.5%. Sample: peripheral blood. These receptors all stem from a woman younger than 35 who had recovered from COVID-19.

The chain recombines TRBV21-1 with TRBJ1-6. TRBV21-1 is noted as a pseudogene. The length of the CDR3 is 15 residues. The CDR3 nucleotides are TGTGCCAGCAGCAAGGGAGGTGGGTTCATTTCACCCCTCCACTTT. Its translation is CASSKGGGFISPLHF.

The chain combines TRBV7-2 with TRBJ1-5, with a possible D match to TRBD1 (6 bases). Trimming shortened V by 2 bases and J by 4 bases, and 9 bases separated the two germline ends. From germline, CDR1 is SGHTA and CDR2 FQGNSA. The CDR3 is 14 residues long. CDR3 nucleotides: TGTGCCAGCAGCTTACCACAGGGAAATCAGCCCCAGCATTTT. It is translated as CASSLPQGNQPQHF.

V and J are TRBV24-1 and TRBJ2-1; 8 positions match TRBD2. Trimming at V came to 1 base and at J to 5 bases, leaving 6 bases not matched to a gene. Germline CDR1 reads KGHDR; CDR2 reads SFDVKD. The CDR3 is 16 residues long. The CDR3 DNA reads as TGTGCCACCAGTGATTTTCGGCTAGCGGGTAACAATGAGCAGTTCTTC. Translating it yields CATSDFRLAGNNEQFF.

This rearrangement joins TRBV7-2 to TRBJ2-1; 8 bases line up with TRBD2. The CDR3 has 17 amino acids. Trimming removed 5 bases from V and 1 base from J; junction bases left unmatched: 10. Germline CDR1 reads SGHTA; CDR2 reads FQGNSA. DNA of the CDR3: TGTGCCAGCAGCCCACGAGGAGCGGGAGCGTCCTACAATGAGCAGTTCTTC. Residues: CASSPRGAGASYNEQFF.

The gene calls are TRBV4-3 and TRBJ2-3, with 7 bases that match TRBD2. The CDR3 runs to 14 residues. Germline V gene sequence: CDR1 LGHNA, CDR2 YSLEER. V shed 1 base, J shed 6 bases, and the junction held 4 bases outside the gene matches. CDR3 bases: TGCGCCAGCAGCCAAGGGGGGAGGGGTGATACGCAGTATTTT. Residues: CASSQGGRGDTQYF.

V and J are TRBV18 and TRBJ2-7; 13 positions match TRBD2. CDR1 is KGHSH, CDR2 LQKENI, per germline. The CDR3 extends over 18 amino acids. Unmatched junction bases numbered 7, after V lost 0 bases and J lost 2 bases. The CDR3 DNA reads TGTGCCAGCTCACCACCGACTAGCGGGGGGCGAGATCCCTACGAGCAGTACGTC. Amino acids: CASSPPTSGGRDPYEQYV.

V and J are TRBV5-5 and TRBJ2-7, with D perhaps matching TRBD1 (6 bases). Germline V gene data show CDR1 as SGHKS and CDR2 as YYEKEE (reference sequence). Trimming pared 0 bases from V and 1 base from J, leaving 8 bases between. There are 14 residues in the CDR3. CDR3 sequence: CASSLVGGSYEQYV. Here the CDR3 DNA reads TGTGCCAGCAGCTTGGTAGGGGGATCCTACGAGCAGTACGTC.

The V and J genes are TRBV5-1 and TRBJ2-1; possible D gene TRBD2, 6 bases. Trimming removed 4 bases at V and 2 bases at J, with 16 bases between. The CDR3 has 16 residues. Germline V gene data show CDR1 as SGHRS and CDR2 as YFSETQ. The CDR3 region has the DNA TGCGCCAGCAGCATTCTGGCGGGGCATCCCTACAATGAGCAGTTCTTC. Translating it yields CASSILAGHPYNEQFF.

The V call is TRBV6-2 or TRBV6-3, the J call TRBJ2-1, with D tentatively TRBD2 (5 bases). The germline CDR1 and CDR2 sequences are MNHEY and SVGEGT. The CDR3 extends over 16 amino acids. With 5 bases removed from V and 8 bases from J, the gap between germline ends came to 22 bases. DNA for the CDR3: TGTGCCAGCAGTGACGCAAAACGACTACCCACCGATGAGCAGTTCTTC. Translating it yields CASSDAKRLPTDEQFF.

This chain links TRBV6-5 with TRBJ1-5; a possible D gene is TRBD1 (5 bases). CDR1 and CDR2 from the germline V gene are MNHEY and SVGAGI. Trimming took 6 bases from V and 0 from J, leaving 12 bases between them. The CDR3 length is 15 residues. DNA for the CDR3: TGTGCCAGCAGAGGCCCCGGGGGTAGCAATCAGCCCCAGCATTTT. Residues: CASRGPGGSNQPQHF.

As DNA, the CDR3 is TGCGCCAGCAGCCAAAATAGCGGGAGCGGGGCAGATACGCAGTATTTT. This sequence encodes CASSQNSGSGADTQYF. This rearrangement joins TRBV4-3 to TRBJ2-3, with 9 nucleotides matching TRBD2. Germline lookup yields CDR1 LGHNA and CDR2 YSLEER. The CDR3 has 16 amino acids. V shed 2 bases, J shed 4 bases, and the junction held 7 bases outside the gene matches.

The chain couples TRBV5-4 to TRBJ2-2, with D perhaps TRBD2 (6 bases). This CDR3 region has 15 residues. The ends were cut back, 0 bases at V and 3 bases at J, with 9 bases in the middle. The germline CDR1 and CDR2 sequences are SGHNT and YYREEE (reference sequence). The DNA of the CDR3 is TGTGCCAGCAGCTTGGACGCGGGACACACCGGGGAGCTGTTTTTT. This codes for CASSLDAGHTGELFF.

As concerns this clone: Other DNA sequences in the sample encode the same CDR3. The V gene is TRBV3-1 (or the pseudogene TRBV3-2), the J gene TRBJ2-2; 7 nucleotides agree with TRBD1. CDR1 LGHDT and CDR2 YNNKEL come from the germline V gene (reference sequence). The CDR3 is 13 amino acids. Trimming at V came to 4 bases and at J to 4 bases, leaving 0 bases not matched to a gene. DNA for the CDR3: TGTGCCAGCAGCCCAGGGGGCACCGGGGAGCTGTTTTTT. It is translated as CASSPGGTGELFF.

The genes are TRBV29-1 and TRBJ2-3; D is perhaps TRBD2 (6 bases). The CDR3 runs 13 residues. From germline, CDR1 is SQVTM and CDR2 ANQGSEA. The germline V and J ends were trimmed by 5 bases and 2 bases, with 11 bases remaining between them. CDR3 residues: CSVQGLYTDTQYF. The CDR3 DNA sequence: TGCAGCGTTCAGGGACTCTACACAGATACGCAGTATTTT.

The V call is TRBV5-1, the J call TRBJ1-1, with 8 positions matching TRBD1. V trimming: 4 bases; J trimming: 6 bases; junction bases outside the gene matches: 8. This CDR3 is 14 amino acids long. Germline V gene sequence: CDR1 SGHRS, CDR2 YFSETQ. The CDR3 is CASSTLQGVPEAFF. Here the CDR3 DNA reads TGCGCCAGCAGCACATTACAGGGGGTCCCTGAAGCTTTCTTT.

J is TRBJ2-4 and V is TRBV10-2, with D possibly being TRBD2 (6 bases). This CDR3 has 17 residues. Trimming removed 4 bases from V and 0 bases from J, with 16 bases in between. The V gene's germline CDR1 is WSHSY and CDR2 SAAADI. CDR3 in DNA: TGCGCCAGCAGTGGCTCTAGGGCGGGGAGAGCCAAAAACATTCAGTACTTC. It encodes CASSGSRAGRAKNIQYF.

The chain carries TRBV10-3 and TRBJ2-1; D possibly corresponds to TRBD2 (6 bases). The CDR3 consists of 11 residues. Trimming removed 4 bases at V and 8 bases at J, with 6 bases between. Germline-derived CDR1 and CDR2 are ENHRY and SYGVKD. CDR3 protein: CAISGGDEQFF. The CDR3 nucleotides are TGTGCCATCAGTGGGGGGGATGAGCAGTTCTTC.

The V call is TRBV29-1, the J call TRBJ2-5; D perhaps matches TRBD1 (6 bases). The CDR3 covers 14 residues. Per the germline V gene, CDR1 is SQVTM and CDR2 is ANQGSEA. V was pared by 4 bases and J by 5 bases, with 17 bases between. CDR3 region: CSVAGTLRGETQYF. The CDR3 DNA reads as TGCAGCGTTGCGGGGACACTGCGAGGCGAGACCCAGTACTTC.

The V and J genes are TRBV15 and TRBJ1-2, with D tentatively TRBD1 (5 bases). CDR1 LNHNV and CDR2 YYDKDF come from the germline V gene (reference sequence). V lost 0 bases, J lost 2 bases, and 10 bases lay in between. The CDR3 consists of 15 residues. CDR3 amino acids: CATSRDRTLNYGYTF. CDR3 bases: TGTGCCACCAGCAGAGATCGGACACTAAACTATGGCTACACCTTC.

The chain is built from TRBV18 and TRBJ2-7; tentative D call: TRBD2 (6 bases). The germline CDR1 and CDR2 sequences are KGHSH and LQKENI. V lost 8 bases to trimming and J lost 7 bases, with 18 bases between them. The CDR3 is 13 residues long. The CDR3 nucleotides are TGTGCCAGCGGGAAAACCGGGACTCAAGAGCAGTACGTC. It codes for CASGKTGTQEQYV.

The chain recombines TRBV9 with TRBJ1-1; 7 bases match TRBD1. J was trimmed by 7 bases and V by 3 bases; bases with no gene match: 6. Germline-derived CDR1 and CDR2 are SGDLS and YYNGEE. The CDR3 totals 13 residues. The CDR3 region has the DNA TGTGCCAGCAGCGCGAGACCAGGGGGTGAAGCTTTCTTT. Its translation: CASSARPGGEAFF.